The TCR beta chain described here comes from a study of CD8 T cells in ankylosing spondylitis. The table lists this clonotype with a few counts. The CDR3 runs to 15 residues. The V gene lost 1 base and the J gene lost 3 bases, with 13 bases spanning the gap. TCRdb reprocessed the 5' RACE reads with MiXCR, giving one entry per CDR3 protein. Seen here are 150,000 to 200,000 distinct CDR3 sequences, 25% to 35% observed once, and the top ten hold about 6.3%. The specimen was synovial fluid, either unsorted or a sorted T cell fraction (not recorded which). The TCR sequence derives from a male donor with ankylosing spondylitis. The genes are TRBV12-3 or TRBV12-4 and TRBJ2-7, with D perhaps matching TRBD1 (6 bases). The CDR3 reads CASSLGLGQRYEQYF. CDR3 DNA sequence: TGTGCCAGCAGTTTAGGACTCGGACAGCGCTACGAGCAGTACTTC.